This T cell receptor (beta chain) was captured by sequencing in a study of shared clonotypes between healthy human individuals. Study findings and constraints: Estimated richness values were generally larger in naive subsets than in memory subsets.

The input for sorted-subset replicate PCRs was roughly 180 ng DNA, around 27,000 T cell genomes. Authors' data handling: Owing to the provision of junction-only sequences devoid of quality scores by immunoSEQ, filtering differed. This table comes from immunoSEQ multiplex PCR, and its TCRdb copy is limited to in-frame clones, with some not included. V and J calls and clone size are copied from that table; D and trimming were computed from the DNA. The profile shows about 2.1 million clones, around 93% of them singletons. Positively selected for CCR7, the CD45RO-negative cells used as naive CD8 cells excluded terminally differentiated effector memory CD45RA+ cells. With regard to this clone: Its target is unknown.

Specimen: naive CD8+ T cells from PBMCs. The TCR was taken from a man younger than 35 in good health. Some clones in this sample may be carry-over from other donors' samples.

The DNA of the CDR3 is TGTGCCACCCAGGCCCGGGGCCAGTATTCCTTAGCCAAAAACATTCAGTACTTC. Protein: CATQARGQYSLAKNIQYF. V and J are TRBV7-9 and TRBJ2-4, with D perhaps matching TRBD1 or TRBD2 (5 bases each). Trimming stripped 10 bases from V and 0 bases from J, with 25 bases between. CDR1 is SEHNR and CDR2 is FQNEAQ in the germline V gene (reference sequence). The CDR3 contains 18 residues. The full variable domain, in which reference TRBV7-9 and TRBJ2-4 provide the parts outside the CDR3, is DTGVSQNPRHKITKRGQNVTFRCDPISEHNRLYWYRQTLGQGPEFLTYFQNEAQLEKSRLLSDRFSAERPKGSFSTLEIQRTEQGDSAMYLCATQARGQYSLAKNIQYFGAGTRLSVL.